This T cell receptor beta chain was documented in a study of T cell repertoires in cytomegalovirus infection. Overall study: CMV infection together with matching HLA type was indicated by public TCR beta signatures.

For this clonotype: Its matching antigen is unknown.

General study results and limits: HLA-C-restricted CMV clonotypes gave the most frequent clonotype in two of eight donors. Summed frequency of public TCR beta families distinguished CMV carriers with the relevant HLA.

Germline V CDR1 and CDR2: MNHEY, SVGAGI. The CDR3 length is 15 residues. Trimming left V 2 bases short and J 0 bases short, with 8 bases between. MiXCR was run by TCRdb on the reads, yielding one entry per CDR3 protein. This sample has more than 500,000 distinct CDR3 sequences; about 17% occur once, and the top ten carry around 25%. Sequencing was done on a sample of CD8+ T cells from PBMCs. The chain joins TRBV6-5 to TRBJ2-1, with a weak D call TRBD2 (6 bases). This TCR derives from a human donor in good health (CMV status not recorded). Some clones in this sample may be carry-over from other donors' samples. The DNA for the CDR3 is TGTGCCAGCAGTTACGCGGAGGGCTCCTACAATGAGCAGTTCTTC. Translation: CASSYAEGSYNEQFF.